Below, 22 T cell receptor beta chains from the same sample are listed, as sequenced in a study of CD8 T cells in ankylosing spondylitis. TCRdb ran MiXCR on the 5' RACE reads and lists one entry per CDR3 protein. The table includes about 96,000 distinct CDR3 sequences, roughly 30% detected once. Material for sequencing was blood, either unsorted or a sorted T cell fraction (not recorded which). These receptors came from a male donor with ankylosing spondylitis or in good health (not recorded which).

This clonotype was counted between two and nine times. The CDR3 nucleotides read TGTGCCAGCAGGGTCCAGGGACAGCCCCAGCATTTT. Protein product: CASRVQGQPQHF. The rearrangement links TRBV2 to TRBJ1-5; D possibly corresponds to TRBD1 (5 bases). Trimming took off 6 bases at V and 7 bases at J, with 10 bases between the two ends. The CDR3 has 12 amino acids. Germline CDR1 and CDR2: SNHLY and FYNNEI.

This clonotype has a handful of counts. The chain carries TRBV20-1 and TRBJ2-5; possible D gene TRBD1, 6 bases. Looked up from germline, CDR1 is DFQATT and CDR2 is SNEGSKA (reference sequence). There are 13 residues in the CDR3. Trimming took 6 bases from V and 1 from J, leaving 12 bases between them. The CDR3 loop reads CSALEGVQETQYF. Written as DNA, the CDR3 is TGCAGTGCCCTCGAGGGGGTCCAAGAGACCCAGTACTTC.

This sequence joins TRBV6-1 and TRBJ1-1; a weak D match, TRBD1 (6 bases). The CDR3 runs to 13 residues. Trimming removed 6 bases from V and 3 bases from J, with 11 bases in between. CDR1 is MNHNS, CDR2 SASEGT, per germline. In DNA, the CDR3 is TGTGCCAGCAGGCTGGACAGCTACACTGAAGCTTTCTTT. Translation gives CASRLDSYTEAFF.

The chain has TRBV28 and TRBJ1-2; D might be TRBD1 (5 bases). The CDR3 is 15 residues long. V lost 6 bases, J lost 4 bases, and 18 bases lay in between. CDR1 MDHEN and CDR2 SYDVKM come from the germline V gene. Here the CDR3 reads CASSLPGLEIYGYTF. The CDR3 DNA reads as TGTGCCAGCAGCCTACCGGGACTGGAGATCTATGGCTACACCTTC.

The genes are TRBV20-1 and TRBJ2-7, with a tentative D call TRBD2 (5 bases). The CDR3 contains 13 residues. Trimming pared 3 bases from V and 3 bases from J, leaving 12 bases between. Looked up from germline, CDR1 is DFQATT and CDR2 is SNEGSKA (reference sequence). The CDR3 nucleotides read TGCAGTGCTAGTGAGGGTACCAACTACGAGCAGTACGTC. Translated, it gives CSASEGTNYEQYV.

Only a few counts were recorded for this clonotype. The CDR3 sequence: CAWRGADTQYF. The CDR3 bases are TGTGCCTGGAGGGGCGCAGATACGCAGTATTTT. The V and J genes are TRBV30 and TRBJ2-3; D call uncertain. Per the germline V gene, CDR1 is GTSNPN and CDR2 is SVGIG (reference sequence). The ends were cut back, 3 bases at V and 4 bases at J, with 5 bases in the middle. This CDR3 spans 11 amino acids.

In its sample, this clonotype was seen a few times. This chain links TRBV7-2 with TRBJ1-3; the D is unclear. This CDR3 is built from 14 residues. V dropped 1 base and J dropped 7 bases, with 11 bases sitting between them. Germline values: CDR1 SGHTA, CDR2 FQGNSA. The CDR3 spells CASSLEPTRNTIYF. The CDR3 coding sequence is TGTGCCAGCAGCTTAGAACCAACTCGGAACACCATATATTTT.

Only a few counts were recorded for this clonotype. CDR3 sequence reads: CASQKTGTTKETQYF. Written as DNA, the CDR3 is TGTGCCAGCCAGAAAACCGGGACTACAAAGGAGACCCAGTACTTC. This chain connects TRBV7-2 to TRBJ2-5, with 7 bases lining up with TRBD2. The germline V gene has CDR1 SGHTA and CDR2 FQGNSA. The CDR3 extends over 15 amino acids. Trimming took 8 bases from V and 5 from J; bases not matched to a gene: 14.

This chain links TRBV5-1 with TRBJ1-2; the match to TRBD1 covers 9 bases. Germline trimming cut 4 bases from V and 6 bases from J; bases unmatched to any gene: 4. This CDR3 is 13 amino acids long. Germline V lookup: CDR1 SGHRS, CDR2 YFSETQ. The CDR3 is CASSPGQGDGYTF. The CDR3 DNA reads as TGCGCCAGCAGCCCGGGACAGGGCGATGGCTACACCTTC.

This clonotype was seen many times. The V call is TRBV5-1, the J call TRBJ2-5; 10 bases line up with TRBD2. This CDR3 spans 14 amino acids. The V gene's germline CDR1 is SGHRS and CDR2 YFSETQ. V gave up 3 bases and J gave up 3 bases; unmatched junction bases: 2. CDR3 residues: CASSSGLAEETQYF. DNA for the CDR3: TGCGCCAGCAGCTCAGGACTAGCGGAAGAGACCCAGTACTTC.

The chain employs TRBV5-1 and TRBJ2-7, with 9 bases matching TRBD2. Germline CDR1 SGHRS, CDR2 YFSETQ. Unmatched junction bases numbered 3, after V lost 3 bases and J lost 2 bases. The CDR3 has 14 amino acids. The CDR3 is CASSWTSDTYEQYF. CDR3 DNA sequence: TGCGCCAGCAGCTGGACTAGCGACACCTACGAGCAGTACTTC.

The CDR3: CASSLSRTGDTQYF. The CDR3 coding sequence is TGTGCCAGCAGCTTGTCTAGGACAGGGGATACGCAGTATTTT. The chain joins TRBV7-9 to TRBJ2-3, with TRBD1 matching over 8 bases. V gave up 3 bases and J gave up 6 bases; unmatched junction bases: 5. Germline-derived CDR1 and CDR2 are SEHNR and FQNEAQ (reference sequence). CDR3 length: 14 amino acids. The full variable domain, its missing parts supplied by reference TRBV7-9 and TRBJ2-3, is DTGVSQNPRHKITKRGQNVTFRCDPISEHNRLYWYRQTLGQGPEFLTYFQNEAQLEKSRLLSDRFSAERPKGSFSTLEIQRTEQGDSAMYLCASSLSRTGDTQYFGPGTRLTVL.

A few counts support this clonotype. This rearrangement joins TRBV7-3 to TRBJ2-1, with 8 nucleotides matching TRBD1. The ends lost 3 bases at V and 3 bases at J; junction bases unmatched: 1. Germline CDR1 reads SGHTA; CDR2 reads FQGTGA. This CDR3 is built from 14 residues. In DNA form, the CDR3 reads TGTGCCAGCAGCTTTACAGGGGGCTACAATGAGCAGTTCTTC. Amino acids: CASSFTGGYNEQFF.

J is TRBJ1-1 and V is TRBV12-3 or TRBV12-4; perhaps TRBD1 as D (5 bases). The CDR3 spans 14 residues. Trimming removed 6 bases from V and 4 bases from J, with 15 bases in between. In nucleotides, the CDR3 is TGTGCCAGCAGCCCGGAGGGGTCTAGCACTGAAGCTTTCTTT. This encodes CASSPEGSSTEAFF.

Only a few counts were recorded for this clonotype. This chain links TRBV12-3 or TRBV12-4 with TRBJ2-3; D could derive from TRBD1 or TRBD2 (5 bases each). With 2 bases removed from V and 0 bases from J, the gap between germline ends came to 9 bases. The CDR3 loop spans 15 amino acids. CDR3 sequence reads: CASSLRDGSTDTQYF. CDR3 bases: TGTGCCAGCAGTTTAAGGGACGGGAGCACAGATACGCAGTATTTT.

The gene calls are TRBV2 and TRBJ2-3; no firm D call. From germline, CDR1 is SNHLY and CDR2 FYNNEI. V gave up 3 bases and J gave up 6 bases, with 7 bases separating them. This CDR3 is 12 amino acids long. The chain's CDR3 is CASSDRDDTQYF. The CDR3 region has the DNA TGTGCCAGCAGTGACAGAGACGATACGCAGTATTTT.

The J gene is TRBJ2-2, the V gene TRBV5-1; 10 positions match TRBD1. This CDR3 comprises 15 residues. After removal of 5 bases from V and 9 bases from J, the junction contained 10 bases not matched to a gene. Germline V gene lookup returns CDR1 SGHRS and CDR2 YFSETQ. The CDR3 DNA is TGCGCCAGCAGTCCCGGGACAGGGGTGAGCCGGGAGCTGTTTTTT. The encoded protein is CASSPGTGVSRELFF.

As DNA, the CDR3 is TGCGCCAGCAGGGCAGGGGATAGAGACTATGGCTACACCTTC. Translating it yields CASRAGDRDYGYTF. The chain uses TRBV5-1 and TRBJ1-2; D perhaps matches TRBD1 (6 bases). This CDR3 is built from 14 residues. V was cut by 5 bases and J by 3 bases, with 14 bases left in between. The germline CDR1 and CDR2 sequences are SGHRS and YFSETQ.

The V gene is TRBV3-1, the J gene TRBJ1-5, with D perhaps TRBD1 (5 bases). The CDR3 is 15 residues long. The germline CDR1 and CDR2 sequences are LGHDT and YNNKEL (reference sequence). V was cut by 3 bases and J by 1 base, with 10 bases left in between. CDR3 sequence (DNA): TGTGCCAGCAGCCACGGTGGGGACAGCAATCAGCCCCAGCATTTT. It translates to CASSHGGDSNQPQHF.

CDR3 in DNA: TGCAGTGCCCGGACTAGCGGGAGTGTCACCGGGGAGCTGTTTTTT. Its protein is CSARTSGSVTGELFF. V is TRBV20-1 and J is TRBJ2-2; 13 bases map to TRBD2. Germline CDR1 is DFQATT and CDR2 is SNEGSKA (reference sequence). The CDR3 totals 15 residues. Unmatched junction bases numbered 5, after V lost 6 bases and J lost 4 bases.

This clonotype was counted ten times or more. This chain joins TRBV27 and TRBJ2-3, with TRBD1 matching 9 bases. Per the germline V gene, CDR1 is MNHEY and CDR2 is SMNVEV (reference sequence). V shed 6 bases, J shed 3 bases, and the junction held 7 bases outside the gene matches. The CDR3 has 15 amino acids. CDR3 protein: CASRTQTGGTDTQYF. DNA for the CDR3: TGTGCCAGCAGAACCCAGACAGGGGGTACAGATACGCAGTATTTT.

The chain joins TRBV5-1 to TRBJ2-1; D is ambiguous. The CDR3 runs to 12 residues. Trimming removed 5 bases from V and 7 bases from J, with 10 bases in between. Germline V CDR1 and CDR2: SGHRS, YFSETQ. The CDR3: CASRNPTNEQFF. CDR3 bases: TGCGCCAGCAGAAATCCTACTAATGAGCAGTTCTTC.